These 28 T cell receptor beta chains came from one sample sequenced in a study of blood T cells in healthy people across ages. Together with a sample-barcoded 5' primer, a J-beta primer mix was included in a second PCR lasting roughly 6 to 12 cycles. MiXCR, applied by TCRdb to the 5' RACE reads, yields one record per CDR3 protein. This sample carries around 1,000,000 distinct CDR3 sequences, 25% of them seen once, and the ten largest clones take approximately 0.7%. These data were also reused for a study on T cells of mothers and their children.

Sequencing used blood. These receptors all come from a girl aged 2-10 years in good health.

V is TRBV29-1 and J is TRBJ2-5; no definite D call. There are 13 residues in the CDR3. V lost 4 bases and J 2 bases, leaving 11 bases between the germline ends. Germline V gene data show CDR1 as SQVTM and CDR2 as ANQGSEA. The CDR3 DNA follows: TGCAGCGTTGCTAACCTTTTGCAAGAGACCCAGTACTTC. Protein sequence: CSVANLLQETQYF.

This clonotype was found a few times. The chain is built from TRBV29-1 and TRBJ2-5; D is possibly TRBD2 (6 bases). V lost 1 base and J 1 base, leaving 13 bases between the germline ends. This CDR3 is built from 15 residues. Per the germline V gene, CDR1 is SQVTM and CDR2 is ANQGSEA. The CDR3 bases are TGCAGCGTTGAAGGGACTACTAGAGCCCAAGAGACCCAGTACTTC. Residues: CSVEGTTRAQETQYF.

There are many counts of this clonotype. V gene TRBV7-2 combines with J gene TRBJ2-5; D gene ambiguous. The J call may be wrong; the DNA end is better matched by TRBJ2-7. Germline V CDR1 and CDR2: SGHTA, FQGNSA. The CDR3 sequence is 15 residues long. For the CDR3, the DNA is TGTGCCAGCAGCCCAACCGGTATGTCAACCTACGAGCAGTACTTC. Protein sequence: CASSPTGMSTYEQYF.

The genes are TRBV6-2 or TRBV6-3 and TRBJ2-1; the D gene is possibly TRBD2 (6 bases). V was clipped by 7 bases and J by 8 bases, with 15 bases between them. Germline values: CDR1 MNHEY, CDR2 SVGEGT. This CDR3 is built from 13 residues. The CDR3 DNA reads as TGTGCCAGCACCTCCGGCGGGGCGTATGAGCAGTTCTTC. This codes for CASTSGGAYEQFF.

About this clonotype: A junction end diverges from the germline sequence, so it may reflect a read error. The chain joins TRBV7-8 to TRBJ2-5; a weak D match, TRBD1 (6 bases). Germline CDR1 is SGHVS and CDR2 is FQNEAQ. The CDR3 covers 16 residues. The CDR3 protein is CASSPPAAQGIETHYF. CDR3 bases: TGTGCCAGCAGCCCACCAGCAGCTCAGGGGATAGAGACCCACTACTTC.

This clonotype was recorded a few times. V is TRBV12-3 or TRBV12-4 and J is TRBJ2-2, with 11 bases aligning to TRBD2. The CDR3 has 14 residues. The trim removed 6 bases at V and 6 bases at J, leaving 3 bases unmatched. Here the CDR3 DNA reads TGTGCCAGCAGACTAGCGGGAGCTTCCGGGGAGCTGTTTTTT. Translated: CASRLAGASGELFF.

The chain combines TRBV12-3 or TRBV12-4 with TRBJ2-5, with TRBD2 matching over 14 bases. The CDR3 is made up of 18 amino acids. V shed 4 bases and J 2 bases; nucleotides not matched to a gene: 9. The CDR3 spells CASSSGWGLAGVQETQYF. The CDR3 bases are TGTGCCAGCAGTTCCGGGTGGGGACTAGCGGGGGTTCAAGAGACCCAGTACTTC.

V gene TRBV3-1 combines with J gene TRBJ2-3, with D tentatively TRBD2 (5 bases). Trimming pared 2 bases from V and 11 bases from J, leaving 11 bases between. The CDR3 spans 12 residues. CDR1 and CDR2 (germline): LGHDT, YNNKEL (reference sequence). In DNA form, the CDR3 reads TGTGCCAGCAGCCAACCCCCCGGGGAGCAGTATTTT. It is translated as CASSQPPGEQYF.

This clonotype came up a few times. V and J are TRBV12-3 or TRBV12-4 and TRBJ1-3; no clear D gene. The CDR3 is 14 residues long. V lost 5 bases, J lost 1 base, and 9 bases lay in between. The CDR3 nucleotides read TGTGCCAGCAGTGGGCCAGTTTCTGGAAACACCATATATTTT. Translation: CASSGPVSGNTIYF.

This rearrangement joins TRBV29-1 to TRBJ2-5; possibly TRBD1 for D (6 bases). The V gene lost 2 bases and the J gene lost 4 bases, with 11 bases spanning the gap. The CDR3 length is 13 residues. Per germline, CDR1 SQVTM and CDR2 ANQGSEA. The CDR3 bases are TGCAGCGTTGAAAAGGGACACTCAGAGACCCAGTACTTC. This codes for CSVEKGHSETQYF.

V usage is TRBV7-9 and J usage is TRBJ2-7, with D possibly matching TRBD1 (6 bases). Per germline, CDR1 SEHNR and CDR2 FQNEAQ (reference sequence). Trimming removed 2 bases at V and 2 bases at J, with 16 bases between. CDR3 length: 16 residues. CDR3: CASSLTGPSRPYEQYF. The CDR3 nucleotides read TGTGCCAGCAGCTTAACAGGGCCCTCCAGACCCTACGAGCAGTACTTC.

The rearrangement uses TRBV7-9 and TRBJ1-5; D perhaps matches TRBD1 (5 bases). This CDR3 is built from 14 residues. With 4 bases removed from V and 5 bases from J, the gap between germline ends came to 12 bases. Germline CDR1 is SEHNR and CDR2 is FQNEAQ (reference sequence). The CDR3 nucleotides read TGTGCCAGCAGCTCCGGGACCACCGATCAGCCCCAGCATTTT. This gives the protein CASSSGTTDQPQHF. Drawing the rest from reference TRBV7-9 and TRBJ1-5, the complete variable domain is DTGVSQNPRHKITKRGQNVTFRCDPISEHNRLYWYRQTLGQGPEFLTYFQNEAQLEKSRLLSDRFSAERPKGSFSTLEIQRTEQGDSAMYLCASSSGTTDQPQHFGDGTRLSIL.

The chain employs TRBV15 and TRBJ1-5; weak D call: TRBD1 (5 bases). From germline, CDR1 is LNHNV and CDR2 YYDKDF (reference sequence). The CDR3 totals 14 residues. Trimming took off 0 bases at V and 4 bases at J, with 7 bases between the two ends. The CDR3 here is CATSREAGNQPQHF. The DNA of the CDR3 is TGTGCCACCAGCAGAGAGGCAGGGAATCAGCCCCAGCATTTT.

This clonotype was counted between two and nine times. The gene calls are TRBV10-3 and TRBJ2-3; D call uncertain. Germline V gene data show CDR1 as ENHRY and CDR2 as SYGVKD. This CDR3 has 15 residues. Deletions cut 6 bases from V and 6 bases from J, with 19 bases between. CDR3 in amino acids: CAIREKLGNTDTQYF. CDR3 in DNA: TGTGCCATCAGGGAGAAATTGGGGAATACGGATACGCAGTATTTT.

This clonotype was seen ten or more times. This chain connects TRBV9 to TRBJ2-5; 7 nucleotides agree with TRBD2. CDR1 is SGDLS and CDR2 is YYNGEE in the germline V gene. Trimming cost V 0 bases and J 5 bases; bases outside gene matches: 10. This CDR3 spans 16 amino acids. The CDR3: CASSVVGAGEGETQYF. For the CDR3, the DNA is TGTGCCAGCAGCGTAGTTGGCGCGGGAGAAGGGGAGACCCAGTACTTC.

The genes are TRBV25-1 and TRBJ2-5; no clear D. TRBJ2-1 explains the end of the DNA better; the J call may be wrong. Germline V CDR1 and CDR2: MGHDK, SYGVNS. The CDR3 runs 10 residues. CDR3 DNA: TGTGCCACTTCACTGAATGAGCAGTTCTTC. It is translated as CATSLNEQFF.

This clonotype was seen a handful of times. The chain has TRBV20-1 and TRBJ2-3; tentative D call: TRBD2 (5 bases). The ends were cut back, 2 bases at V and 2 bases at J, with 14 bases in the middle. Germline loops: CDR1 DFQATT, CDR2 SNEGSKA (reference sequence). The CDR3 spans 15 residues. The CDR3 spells CSARYRTFPTDTQYF. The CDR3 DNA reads TGCAGTGCTAGATACCGGACTTTTCCCACAGATACGCAGTATTTT.

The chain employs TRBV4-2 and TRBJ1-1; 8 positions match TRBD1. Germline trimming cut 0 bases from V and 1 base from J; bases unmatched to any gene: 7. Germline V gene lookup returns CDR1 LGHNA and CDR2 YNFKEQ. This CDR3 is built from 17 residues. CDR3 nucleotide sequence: TGTGCCAGCAGCCAAGACCGGGACAGGACCCAGAACACTGAAGCTTTCTTT. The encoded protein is CASSQDRDRTQNTEAFF.

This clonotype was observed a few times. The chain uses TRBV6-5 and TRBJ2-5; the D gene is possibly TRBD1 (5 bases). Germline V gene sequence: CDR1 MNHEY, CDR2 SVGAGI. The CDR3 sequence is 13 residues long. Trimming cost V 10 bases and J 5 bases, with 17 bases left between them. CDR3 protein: CATAQGNAETQYF. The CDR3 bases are TGTGCCACCGCTCAGGGTAATGCGGAGACCCAGTACTTC.

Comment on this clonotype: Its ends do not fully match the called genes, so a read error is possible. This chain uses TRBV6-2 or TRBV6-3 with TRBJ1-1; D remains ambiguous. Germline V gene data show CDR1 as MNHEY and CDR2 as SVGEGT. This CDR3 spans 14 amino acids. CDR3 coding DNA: TGTGCCAGCAGTTTAATTGACGGAGGACCTGAAGCCTTCTTT. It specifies CASSLIDGGPEAFF.

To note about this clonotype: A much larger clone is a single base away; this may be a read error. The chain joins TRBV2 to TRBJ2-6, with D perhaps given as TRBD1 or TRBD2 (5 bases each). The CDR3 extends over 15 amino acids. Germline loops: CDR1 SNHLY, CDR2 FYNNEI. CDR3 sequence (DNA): TGTGCCAGCAGTGAGTGGCCCTCCGGGGCCATCGTCCTGACTTTC. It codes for CASSEWPSGAIVLTF. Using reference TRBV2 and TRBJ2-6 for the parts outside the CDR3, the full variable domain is EPEVTQTPSHQVTQMGQEVILRCVPISNHLYFYWYRQILGQKVEFLVSFYNNEISEKSEIFDDQFSVERPDGSNFTLKIRSTKLEDSAMYFCASSEWPSGAIVLTFGAGSRLTVL.

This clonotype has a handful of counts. Here the CDR3 reads CSARDLNFSYEQYF. CDR3 sequence (DNA): TGCAGTGCTAGAGATCTCAACTTTTCCTACGAGCAGTACTTC. The V and J genes are TRBV20-1 and TRBJ2-7, with D unclear. Germline values: CDR1 DFQATT, CDR2 SNEGSKA (reference sequence). The CDR3 runs 14 residues. V dropped 0 bases and J dropped 1 base, with 10 bases sitting between them.

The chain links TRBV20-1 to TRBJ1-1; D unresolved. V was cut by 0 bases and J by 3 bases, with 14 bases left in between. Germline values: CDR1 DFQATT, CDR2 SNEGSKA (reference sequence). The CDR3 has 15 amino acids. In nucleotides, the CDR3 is TGCAGTGCTAGAGATCCCGCCAACGCGGACACTGAAGCTTTCTTT. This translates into CSARDPANADTEAFF.

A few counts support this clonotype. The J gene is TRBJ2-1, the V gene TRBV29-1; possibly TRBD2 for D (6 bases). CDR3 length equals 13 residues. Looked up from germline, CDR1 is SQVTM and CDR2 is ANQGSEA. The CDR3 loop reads CSLRLAGYNEQFF. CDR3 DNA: TGCAGTCTTAGACTCGCGGGATACAATGAGCAGTTCTTC.

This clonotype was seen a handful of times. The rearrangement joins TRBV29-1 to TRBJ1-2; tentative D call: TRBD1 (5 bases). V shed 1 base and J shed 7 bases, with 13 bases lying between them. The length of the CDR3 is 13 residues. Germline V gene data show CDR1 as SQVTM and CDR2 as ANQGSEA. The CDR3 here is CSVEGARDGGYTF. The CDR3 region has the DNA TGCAGCGTTGAAGGGGCCCGGGACGGTGGCTACACCTTC. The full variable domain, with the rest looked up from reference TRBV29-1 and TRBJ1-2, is SAVISQKPSRDICQRGTSLTIQCQVDSQVTMMFWYRQQPGQSLTLIATANQGSEATYESGFVIDKFPISRPNLTFSTLTVSNMSPEDSSIYLCSVEGARDGGYTFGSGTRLTVV.

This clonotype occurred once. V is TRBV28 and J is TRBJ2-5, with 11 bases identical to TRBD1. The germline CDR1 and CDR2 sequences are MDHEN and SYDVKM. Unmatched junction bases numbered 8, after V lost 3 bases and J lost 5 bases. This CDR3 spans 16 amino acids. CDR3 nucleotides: TGTGCCAGCAGTTTCCAGTCCCGGGACAGGGGGGAGACCCAGTACTTC. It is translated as CASSFQSRDRGETQYF. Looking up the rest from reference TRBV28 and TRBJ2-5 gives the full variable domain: DVKVTQSSRYLVKRTGEKVFLECVQDMDHENMFWYRQDPGLGLRLIYFSYDVKMKEKGDIPEGYSVSREKKERFSLILESASTNQTSMYLCASSFQSRDRGETQYFGPGTRLLVL.

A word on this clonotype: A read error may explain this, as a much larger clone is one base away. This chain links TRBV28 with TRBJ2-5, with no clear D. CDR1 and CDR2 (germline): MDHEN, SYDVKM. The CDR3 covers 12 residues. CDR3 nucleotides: TGTGCCAGCAGTTTCGACGGCAATGAGCAGTCCTTC. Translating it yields CASSFDGNEQSF.

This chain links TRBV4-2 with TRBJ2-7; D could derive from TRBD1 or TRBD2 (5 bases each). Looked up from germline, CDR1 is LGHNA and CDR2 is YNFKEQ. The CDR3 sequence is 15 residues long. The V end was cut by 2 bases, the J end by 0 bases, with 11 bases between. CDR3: CASSQRMGDSYEQYF. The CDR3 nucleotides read TGTGCCAGCAGCCAACGAATGGGGGACTCCTACGAGCAGTACTTC.